Below, one T cell receptor (beta chain) is given with its context. What it recognizes is unknown. The entry originates in a study of regulatory T cells. Study results and caveats: Skewed V and J usage and few unique V-J pairs marked patient repertoires, most in Tregs. Hydrophobic residues at CDR3 positions 6 and 7 were enriched in conventional CD4+ T cells of CD3G-deficient patients.

Germline V lookup: CDR1 MDHEN, CDR2 SYDVKM. The length of the CDR3 is 16 residues. V gave up 2 bases and J gave up 4 bases; unmatched junction bases: 6. A couple of CD3G-deficient patients had more severe autoimmunity; all had some. At testing, patients were 2 to 39 years old, with reduced naive and increased memory T-cell proportions. Regulatory (CD25-high CD127-low) and conventional (CD25-low CD127-high) CD4+ T cells were sorted separately. Primers: 52 TRBV forward and 13 TRBJ reverse. Libraries were prepared by immunoSEQ multiplex PCR; TCRdb keeps only in-frame clonotypes and omits some of them. The profile shows some 30,000 clones, 93% of them singletons.

V gene TRBV28 combines with J gene TRBJ2-2; TRBD2 matches at 8 bases. Sequenced: conventional CD4+ T cells sorted from blood. The clonotype comes from a child aged 2 to 9 with CD3G deficiency. The CDR3 protein is CASSLTTGTSTGELFF. The CDR3 nucleotides read TGTGCCAGCAGTTTAACCACCGGGACTAGCACCGGGGAGCTGTTTTTT.